This T cell receptor beta chain was sequenced for a study of cytomegalovirus exposure and HLA in healthy donors. Trimming pared 4 bases from V and 0 bases from J, leaving 19 bases between. The CDR3 extends over 18 amino acids. CDR1 is LGHNA, CDR2 YNFKEQ, per germline. A multiplex PCR was run with 60 Vbeta primers and 13 Jbeta primers. The protocol was immunoSEQ multiplex PCR, while the TCRdb copy is restricted to in-frame clones and leaves out a portion. The sample records more than 95,000 clones, 79% being singletons. The receptor was derived from a man aged 30-40 years in good health and CMV-seropositive. The sample was PBMCs. V and J are TRBV4-2 and TRBJ2-1; a weak D match, TRBD2 (6 bases). The CDR3 coding sequence is TGTGCCAGCAGCCTCCTACCGGGACTGGCGAGCTCCTACAATGAGCAGTTCTTC. Translating it yields CASSLLPGLASSYNEQFF.